Each of the 25 T cell receptor beta chains below was sequenced from the same sample in a study of blood T cells in healthy people across ages. Combining a sample-barcoded 5' primer with a J-beta primer mix, a second PCR ran for roughly 6 to 11 cycles. In TCRdb, the 5' RACE reads were re-called with MiXCR into one record per CDR3 protein. The table lists 1.5 million to 2 million distinct CDR3 sequences, roughly 30% of them singletons. The specimen sequenced was blood. Receptor source: a woman between 25 and 40 years old in good health.

This clonotype was counted only a few times. The rearrangement joins TRBV18 to TRBJ1-2, with D possibly being TRBD1 (5 bases). Per the germline V gene, CDR1 is KGHSH and CDR2 is LQKENI. Deletions cut 2 bases from V and 8 bases from J, with 12 bases between. The CDR3 covers 13 residues. The CDR3 reads CASSPWQGPGYTF. Here the CDR3 DNA reads TGTGCCAGCTCACCATGGCAGGGTCCGGGCTACACCTTC.

The chain couples TRBV12-3 or TRBV12-4 to TRBJ1-6; D might be TRBD1 (6 bases). V was shortened by 7 bases and J by 5 bases, with 12 bases between the two germline ends. The CDR3 is 14 amino acids. CDR3: CASNDDRNNSPLHF. The DNA for the CDR3 is TGTGCCAGCAACGACGACAGGAATAATTCACCCCTCCACTTT.

A note on this clonotype: A read error is possible here, since a much larger clone lies one base away. The chain uses TRBV6-5 and TRBJ1-1; TRBD1 matches 7 bases. Per germline, CDR1 MNHEY and CDR2 SVGAGI. The CDR3 totals 15 residues. The trim removed 6 bases at V and 6 bases at J, leaving 13 bases unmatched. The CDR3 DNA sequence: TGTGCCAGCAGAGACACCGGGACAGAGAGCGCTGAAGCTTTCTTT. Translating it yields CASRDTGTESAEAFF.

This clonotype showed up many times. The chain uses TRBV20-1 and TRBJ2-1; D is undetermined. The CDR3 covers 12 residues. V gave up 3 bases and J gave up 0 bases, with 3 bases separating them. CDR1 DFQATT and CDR2 SNEGSKA come from the germline V gene (reference sequence). CDR3 sequence: CSASNSYNEQFF. In nucleotides, the CDR3 is TGCAGTGCTAGTAACTCCTACAATGAGCAGTTCTTC.

This chain uses TRBV4-3 with TRBJ2-7; D is possibly TRBD2 (6 bases). This CDR3 spans 16 amino acids. Germline CDR1 LGHNA, CDR2 YSLEER. Trimming took 0 bases from V and 2 from J, leaving 14 bases between them. DNA of the CDR3: TGCGCCAGCAGCCAAGAGTGGAGGGCGGGGACCTACGAGCAGTACTTC. It codes for CASSQEWRAGTYEQYF.

This chain uses TRBV4-3 with TRBJ2-5; no clear D. This CDR3 comprises 14 residues. V shed 0 bases and J shed 5 bases, with 10 bases lying between them. Per germline, CDR1 LGHNA and CDR2 YSLEER. CDR3 sequence reads: CASSQDVGKETQYF. CDR3 in DNA: TGCGCCAGCAGCCAAGATGTGGGAAAGGAGACCCAGTACTTC.

The count of this clonotype is one. The chain combines TRBV7-9 with TRBJ1-5; D is perhaps TRBD1 (5 bases). CDR1 SEHNR and CDR2 FQNEAQ come from the germline V gene (reference sequence). V lost 7 bases, J lost 6 bases, and 10 bases lay in between. The length of the CDR3 is 12 residues. Here the CDR3 DNA reads TGTGCCAGCACCGCGGGGGGTCAGCCCCAGCATTTT. Translation: CASTAGGQPQHF.

The chain's CDR3 is CVTGTGGNQPQHF. Written as DNA, the CDR3 is TGTGTCACCGGGACAGGGGGCAATCAGCCCCAGCATTTT. The rearrangement joins TRBV6-6 to TRBJ1-5; 10 nucleotides align to TRBD1. Germline CDR1 MNHNY, CDR2 SVGAGI (reference sequence). CDR3 length equals 13 residues.

The V gene is TRBV7-3, the J gene TRBJ2-1; 7 bases are shared with TRBD1. Germline CDR1 reads SGHTA; CDR2 reads FQGTGA. With 5 bases clipped from V and 5 bases from J, the junction kept 12 bases outside the gene matches. This CDR3 is built from 16 residues. CDR3 protein: CASSPTASTGNNEQFF. As DNA, the CDR3 is TGTGCCAGCAGCCCGACCGCATCGACAGGGAACAATGAGCAGTTCTTC.

CDR3 residues: CASSPSGGGELYNEQFF. The CDR3 DNA reads as TGTGCCAGCAGCCCCTCAGGAGGCGGGGAACTATACAATGAGCAGTTCTTC. The chain recombines TRBV7-6 with TRBJ2-1; TRBD2 is a possible D gene (6 bases). The CDR3 is 17 residues long. The germline V gene encodes CDR1 SGHVS and CDR2 FNYEAQ. V lost 5 bases to trimming and J lost 4 bases, with 21 bases between them. Variable domain in full (rest from reference TRBV7-6 and TRBJ2-1): GAGVSQSPRYKVTKRGQDVALRCDPISGHVSLYWYRQALGQGPEFLTYFNYEAQQDKSGLPNDRFSAERPEGSISTLTIQRTEQRDSAMYRCASSPSGGGELYNEQFFGPGTRLTVL.

This clonotype was seen once. The chain carries TRBV5-1 and TRBJ2-5; D is tentatively TRBD1 or TRBD2 (5 bases each). The CDR3 extends over 16 amino acids. Germline assignment: CDR1 SGHRS and CDR2 YFSETQ. Trimming shortened V by 3 bases and J by 11 bases, and 26 bases separated the two germline ends. CDR3 sequence: CASSSQGRGPYNEQYF. As DNA, the CDR3 is TGCGCCAGCAGCTCCCAAGGTCGGGGACCCTACAATGAGCAGTACTTC.

At least ten counts were recorded for this clonotype. The chain couples TRBV5-1 to TRBJ2-1; 7 bases align to TRBD1. Per germline, CDR1 SGHRS and CDR2 YFSETQ. The CDR3 is made up of 18 amino acids. The V segment lost 4 bases and the J segment 2 bases; nucleotides outside the gene matches: 15. CDR3 sequence (DNA): TGCGCCAGCAGCCCTACCCGACAGGGTCAGAAAACCTACAATGAGCAGTTCTTC. This gives the protein CASSPTRQGQKTYNEQFF.

This clonotype has at least ten counts. V and J are TRBV20-1 and TRBJ2-5; 7 nucleotides line up with TRBD2. The length of the CDR3 is 13 residues. From germline, CDR1 is DFQATT and CDR2 SNEGSKA (reference sequence). With 3 bases clipped from V and 7 bases from J, the junction kept 8 bases outside the gene matches. The CDR3 coding sequence is TGCAGTGCTAGCGGGGGGTCTGGGGGGACCCAGTACTTC. This encodes CSASGGSGGTQYF.

V usage is TRBV7-2 and J usage is TRBJ2-4; 7 nucleotides match TRBD2. The CDR3 length is 14 residues. Losses at the gene ends were 9 bases for V and 1 base for J; bases not matched to a gene: 6. CDR1 and CDR2 (germline): SGHTA, FQGNSA. The CDR3 DNA sequence: TGTGCCAGGGGGGGGAATTTGGCCAAAAACATTCAGTACTTC. It encodes CARGGNLAKNIQYF.

The table lists this clonotype with a few counts. V and J are TRBV12-3 or TRBV12-4 and TRBJ1-6; a weak D match, TRBD1 (5 bases). V lost 6 bases to trimming and J lost 11 bases, with 14 bases between them. The CDR3 length is 13 residues. CDR3 nucleotide sequence: TGTGCCAGCAGGGGGCCGGCAGGAGCACCCCTCCACTTT. Translating it yields CASRGPAGAPLHF.

This clonotype was observed a handful of times. The V and J genes are TRBV2 and TRBJ2-4; TRBD2 aligns across 7 bases. The CDR3 is made up of 14 amino acids. The germline V gene encodes CDR1 SNHLY and CDR2 FYNNEI. The V and J ends lost 3 bases and 13 bases, in that order; junction bases with no gene match: 12. For the CDR3, the DNA is TGTGCCAGCAGTGACCAGCTGAGTATGCGGGAGCAGTACTTC. Protein sequence: CASSDQLSMREQYF.

This clonotype was observed a few times. The junction and the germline gene differ at one end; a read error may be behind it. The genes are TRBV7-9 and TRBJ2-1; 11 bases match TRBD2. Germline V gene data show CDR1 as SEHNR and CDR2 as FQNEAQ (reference sequence). The CDR3 is made up of 13 amino acids. In nucleotides, the CDR3 is TGTGCCGGCAGTCAACCGGGACTAGCGGACCGGTTCTTC. Encoded protein: CAGSQPGLADRFF.

There are a few counts of this clonotype. The gene calls are TRBV29-1 and TRBJ2-1; D remains unclear. V was shortened by 5 bases and J by 3 bases, with 8 bases between the two germline ends. Per the germline V gene, CDR1 is SQVTM and CDR2 is ANQGSEA. The CDR3 is 12 amino acids. The DNA of the CDR3 is TGCAGCGTTAGTGGCAACTACAATGAGCAGTTCTTC. It yields the protein CSVSGNYNEQFF.

The chain employs TRBV11-2 and TRBJ1-2; D might be TRBD1 (6 bases). Looked up from germline, CDR1 is SGHAT and CDR2 is FQNNGV. The V end was cut by 5 bases, the J end by 13 bases, with 14 bases between. The CDR3 has 11 residues. CDR3 sequence: CASSGGGPCTF. As DNA, the CDR3 is TGTGCCAGCAGCGGAGGGGGACCTTGCACCTTC.

This clonotype was observed a few times. The CDR3 here is CASSLGRDLGGEQFF. CDR3 in DNA: TGTGCCAGCAGCTTAGGACGGGACCTAGGGGGTGAGCAGTTCTTC. V is TRBV7-2 and J is TRBJ2-1; the D gene is possibly TRBD1 (6 bases). V gave up 1 base and J gave up 9 bases, with 16 bases separating them. The germline CDR1 and CDR2 sequences are SGHTA and FQGNSA. The CDR3 extends over 15 amino acids.

V gene TRBV3-1 combines with J gene TRBJ1-5, with D unclear. This CDR3 is built from 16 residues. V lost 1 base and J 5 bases, leaving 15 bases between the germline ends. The germline CDR1 and CDR2 sequences are LGHDT and YNNKEL (reference sequence). CDR3 sequence reads: CASSQGAALGYQPQHF. Written as DNA, the CDR3 is TGTGCCAGCAGCCAAGGGGCAGCATTAGGTTATCAGCCCCAGCATTTT.

This CDR3 is CSVVPSGKNEQFF. Here the CDR3 DNA reads TGCAGCGTTGTGCCTAGCGGGAAGAATGAGCAGTTCTTC. The rearrangement joins TRBV29-1 to TRBJ2-1; 9 bases agree with TRBD2. Germline V gene sequence: CDR1 SQVTM, CDR2 ANQGSEA. The CDR3 consists of 13 residues. After removal of 4 bases from V and 7 bases from J, the junction contained 5 bases not matched to a gene.

V usage is TRBV7-7 and J usage is TRBJ2-1; D is perhaps TRBD1 or TRBD2 (5 bases each). The CDR3 runs 14 residues. The germline V gene has CDR1 SSHAT and CDR2 FNYEAQ (reference sequence). Trimming left V 0 bases short and J 13 bases short, with 16 bases between. The CDR3 loop is CASSLAGTQETQFF. Written as DNA, the CDR3 is TGTGCCAGCAGCTTAGCCGGGACCCAAGAGACCCAGTTCTTC.

The chain links TRBV7-8 to TRBJ2-7; D is undetermined. This CDR3 has 14 amino acids. Trimming pared 2 bases from V and 3 bases from J, leaving 11 bases between. Germline CDR1 and CDR2: SGHVS and FQNEAQ. The CDR3 here is CASSLQRLDYEQYF. CDR3 nucleotides: TGTGCCAGCAGCTTACAGCGCCTAGACTACGAGCAGTACTTC.

V usage is TRBV2 and J usage is TRBJ2-2, with TRBD2 matching 13 bases. This CDR3 contains 14 residues. From germline, CDR1 is SNHLY and CDR2 FYNNEI. Trimming at V came to 9 bases and at J to 4 bases, leaving 2 bases not matched to a gene. CDR3 in DNA: TGTGCCAGGCGGACTAGCGGGAGCACCGGGGAGCTGTTTTTT. Translation gives CARRTSGSTGELFF.